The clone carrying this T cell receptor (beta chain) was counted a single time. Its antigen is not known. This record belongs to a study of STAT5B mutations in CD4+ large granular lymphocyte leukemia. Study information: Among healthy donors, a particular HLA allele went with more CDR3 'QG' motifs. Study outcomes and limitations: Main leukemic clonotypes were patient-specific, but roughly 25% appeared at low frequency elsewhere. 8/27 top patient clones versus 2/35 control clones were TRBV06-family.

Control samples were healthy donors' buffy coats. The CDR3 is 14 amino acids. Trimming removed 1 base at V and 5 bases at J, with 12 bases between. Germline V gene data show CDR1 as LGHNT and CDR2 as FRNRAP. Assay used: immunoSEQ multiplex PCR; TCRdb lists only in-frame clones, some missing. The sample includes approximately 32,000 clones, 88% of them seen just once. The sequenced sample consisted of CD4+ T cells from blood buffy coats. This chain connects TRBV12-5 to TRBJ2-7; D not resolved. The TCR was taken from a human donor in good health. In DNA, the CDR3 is TGTGCTAGTGGTTTGGACCCGAGTACCAACGAGCAGTACTTC. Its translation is CASGLDPSTNEQYF.